A selection of T cell receptor beta chains follows, all from one sample in a study of T cell repertoires in cytomegalovirus infection. MiXCR, run by TCRdb on the reads, gives a single entry per CDR3 protein. The profile covers nearly 650,000 distinct CDR3 sequences, with approximately 24% appearing a single time and roughly 8% taken by the ten largest. The sequenced sample consisted of CD8+ T cells from PBMCs. The receptors shown here come from a human donor in good health (CMV status not recorded). Some clones in this sample may be carry-over from other donors' samples. Each CDR3 is given without its conserved first and last residue. Fields, in order: V gene, clone size, J gene, CDR3 protein. Only some rows state a clone size, as once, few, many or a class for expanded clones.

TRBV7-9	.	TRBJ2-5	ASSSPLVGVVETQY
TRBV6-2/TRBV6-3	few	TRBJ2-5	ASRQGYETQY
TRBV28	few	TRBJ2-3	ASSPPGDYQIIARGSSTDTQY
TRBV4-3	many	TRBJ2-1	ASSQDRLAPYNEQF
TRBV7-9	few	TRBJ1-5	ASSLAGRSNQPQH
TRBV13	.	TRBJ2-3	ASSHGEPTGGTDTQY
TRBV12-3/TRBV12-4	.	TRBJ2-1	ASSNPTRTYNEQF
TRBV9	few	TRBJ1-4	ASSVWAVDEKLF
TRBV11-2	many	TRBJ1-4	ASSEQVFPPYEKLF
TRBV6-6	many	TRBJ2-6	ASSYSLYGLVTSGANVLT
TRBV6-1	many	TRBJ1-1	ASSFIAPRDKNTEAF
TRBV6-5	few	TRBJ2-7	ASSYSLGGEQY
TRBV20-1	.	TRBJ2-5	SASLLARSQETQY
TRBV7-9	many	TRBJ2-3	ASSPPGGAGADTQY
TRBV14	.	TRBJ1-5	ASSQALYQPQH
TRBV29-1	few	TRBJ1-4	SVVGGPTNEKLF
TRBV20-1	.	TRBJ1-2	SASGGPPLNYGYT